The table lists the clone carrying this T cell receptor (beta chain) with a few counts. Its matching antigen is unknown. The CDR3 covers 15 residues. V shed 7 bases and J shed 4 bases, with 19 bases lying between them. The germline V gene encodes CDR1 MNHEY and CDR2 SVGEGT. The sample belongs to a study of T cells in Graves' hyperthyroidism and ophthalmopathy. Study details: Peripheral blood was secured at the point of initial diagnosis, before any treatment. Study findings and constraints: Stable hyperthyroidism was told apart from ophthalmopathy by a model built on 13 V-J features. It was a median around 6 months before onset that the model predicted ophthalmopathy.

Using approximately 10 ml of fresh peripheral blood, PBMCs were prepared. The investigators amplified TCR beta CDR3 regions from RNA transcripts. HTBI primers were used for first-round RT-PCR of the TCR CDR3. A single record per CDR3 protein comes from TCRdb applying MiXCR to the multiplex PCR reads. The repertoire holds 650,000 to 750,000 distinct CDR3 sequences, with less than 15% as singletons. V and J are TRBV6-2 or TRBV6-3 and TRBJ1-1; D is possibly TRBD1 (6 bases). The clonotype was recovered from a woman aged 18-29 years with Graves' hyperthyroidism. The sequencing input was blood. Here the CDR3 DNA reads TGTGCCAGCATACTTGGGGGCCTCGGGGCCACTGAAGCTTTCTTT. Protein: CASILGGLGATEAFF.